The next 10 T cell receptor beta chains were all read from a single sample in a study of T cell changes during pregnancy in multiple sclerosis. The method was immunoSEQ multiplex PCR; TCRdb's version includes in-frame clones alone and lacks a portion of them. The sample includes 30,000 to 40,000 clones, approximately 89% of them seen just once. The sequenced sample was CD8+ T cells from peripheral blood mononuclear cells, obtained in the first trimester of pregnancy. Source of these receptors: a female donor with multiple sclerosis, enrolled in a pregnancy study.

The chain is built from TRBV6-4 and TRBJ2-3, with TRBD2 identical over 8 bases. Germline V gives CDR1 MRHNA, CDR2 SNTAGT. The ends lost 6 bases at V and 7 bases at J; junction bases unmatched: 12. This CDR3 has 15 residues. The CDR3 DNA follows: TGTGCCAGCAGCCAGACGAGCGGGAGCCCGAATACGCAGTATTTT. This encodes CASSQTSGSPNTQYF.

This chain uses TRBV9 with TRBJ2-1; D possibly corresponds to TRBD2 (6 bases). Trimming left V 0 bases short and J 9 bases short, with 13 bases between. This CDR3 spans 14 amino acids. The germline V gene has CDR1 SGDLS and CDR2 YYNGEE. This chain's CDR3 is CASSVGVGSREQFF. CDR3 coding DNA: TGTGCCAGCAGCGTAGGCGTCGGGAGTCGTGAGCAGTTCTTC.

This clone came up once. This rearrangement joins TRBV2 to TRBJ2-7; no definite D call. Germline V gives CDR1 SNHLY, CDR2 FYNNEI. V lost 7 bases and J 1 base, leaving 11 bases between the germline ends. CDR3 length equals 13 residues. CDR3 amino acids: CASTPGLSYEQYF. As DNA, the CDR3 is TGTGCCAGCACCCCGGGTCTTTCCTACGAGCAGTACTTC.

Comments on this clone: An end of the junction does not agree with germline; a read error may underlie this. The chain uses TRBV29-1 and TRBJ2-2; D is unclear. The CDR3 has 14 residues. Germline lookup yields CDR1 SQVTM and CDR2 ANQGSEA. In DNA form, the CDR3 reads TGCAGCGTTCAAGAATCGGGTGGGACCGGGGAGCTGTTTTTT. Amino acids: CSVQESGGTGELFF.

The chain joins TRBV7-9 to TRBJ2-5, with a tentative D call TRBD2 (5 bases). V was trimmed by 5 bases and J by 2 bases, leaving 18 bases between them. This CDR3 has 16 residues. CDR1 and CDR2 from the germline V gene are SEHNR and FQNEAQ (reference sequence). This chain's CDR3 is CASSKRRSPGQETQYF. CDR3 coding DNA: TGTGCCAGCAGCAAAAGACGCTCCCCGGGACAAGAGACCCAGTACTTC.

This chain links TRBV28 with TRBJ2-1, with D possibly matching TRBD2 (6 bases). Germline CDR1 and CDR2: MDHEN and SYDVKM. The CDR3 length is 16 residues. V was trimmed by 5 bases and J by 4 bases, leaving 18 bases between them. CDR3 nucleotides: TGTGCCAGCAGTAGATCCCTCCGGGAGACGTACAATGAGCAGTTCTTC. It codes for CASSRSLRETYNEQFF.

This chain joins TRBV5-6 and TRBJ2-7; possibly TRBD1 for D (6 bases). V lost 3 bases to trimming and J lost 7 bases, with 11 bases between them. CDR3 length: 12 amino acids. CDR1 is SGHDT, CDR2 YYEEEE, per germline. The CDR3: CASSSIRGEQYF. Here the CDR3 DNA reads TGTGCCAGCAGCTCAATCAGGGGAGAGCAGTACTTC.

This clone counts as medium-sized. The chain links TRBV9 to TRBJ2-3; 8 bases are shared with TRBD2. Germline loops: CDR1 SGDLS, CDR2 YYNGEE. Losses at the gene ends were 4 bases for V and 3 bases for J; bases not matched to a gene: 7. CDR3 length: 15 residues. The CDR3: CASSPGASGTDTQYF. In DNA, the CDR3 is TGTGCCAGCAGCCCCGGGGCTAGCGGGACAGATACGCAGTATTTT.

V and J are TRBV5-1 and TRBJ2-3, with D perhaps TRBD2 (5 bases). CDR3 length equals 13 residues. Trimming left V 3 bases short and J 10 bases short, with 15 bases between. Germline CDR1 reads SGHRS; CDR2 reads YFSETQ. CDR3 nucleotides: TGCGCCAGCAGCTCATTTCTTATGCGGGCGCAGTATTTT. Protein sequence: CASSSFLMRAQYF.

The genes are TRBV28 and TRBJ2-7; a possible D gene is TRBD2 (5 bases). Germline V gene data show CDR1 as MDHEN and CDR2 as SYDVKM. Trimming pared 2 bases from V and 1 base from J, leaving 21 bases between. The CDR3 contains 18 residues. CDR3 DNA: TGTGCCAGCAGTTTAAGTGAGTTCGAGACTACCTTTTCCTACGAGCAGTACTTC. Encoded protein: CASSLSEFETTFSYEQYF.